Following are 24 T cell receptor beta chains from one sample sequenced in a study of OX40 agonist ivuxolimab in advanced cancers. The library was made by the immunoSEQ multiplex PCR assay. The clones in this table, taken by TCRdb from immuneACCESS, are in-frame only. Not every clone is retained; where verified, under half of the shortfall comes from an unresolved V gene, and the cause of the rest is unknown. The sample table records 91,000 or so clones; approximately 95% of these occur just once. The ten top clones hold less than 0.2% of the sample. The sequences come from CD4+ or CD8+ T cells sorted from blood, collected in a trial of the OX40 agonist ivuxolimab. These receptors originate from an adult with an advanced solid tumor such as melanoma, head and neck, liver or kidney cancer.

The V and J genes are TRBV2 and TRBJ2-5; D possibly corresponds to TRBD2 (6 bases). Trimming took 11 bases from V and 5 from J, leaving 15 bases between them. The CDR3 runs 12 residues. The germline gives CDR1 SNHLY, CDR2 FYNNEI. CDR3 DNA: TGTGCCTCAAAGGCGGGGCTGGAGACCCAGTACTTC. Translation: CASKAGLETQYF.

The chain has TRBV6-6 and TRBJ1-2; maybe TRBD1 (6 bases). The germline CDR1 and CDR2 sequences are MNHNY and SVGAGI (reference sequence). This CDR3 is 15 amino acids long. Trimming shortened V by 2 bases and J by 2 bases, and 12 bases separated the two germline ends. DNA for the CDR3: TGTGCCAGCAGTTACCGGCCAGGGGTGAACTATGGCTACACCTTC. It encodes CASSYRPGVNYGYTF.

The rearrangement joins TRBV30 to TRBJ2-5; TRBD1 matches at 9 bases. J lost 5 bases, V lost 4 bases, and 8 bases had no gene match. The CDR3 loop spans 14 amino acids. CDR1 is GTSNPN and CDR2 is SVGIG in the germline V gene (reference sequence). In DNA, the CDR3 is TGTGCCTGGATTAAACAGGGGGCAGGGGAGACCCAGTACTTC. This translates into CAWIKQGAGETQYF.

The gene calls are TRBV7-8 and TRBJ2-1, with D perhaps given as TRBD1 or TRBD2 (6 bases each). Trimming cost V 0 bases and J 7 bases, with 16 bases left between them. CDR3 length: 16 amino acids. The germline V gene encodes CDR1 SGHVS and CDR2 FQNEAQ. CDR3 coding DNA: TGTGCCAGCAGCTTAGCCCCTCGGGGGCCTCGGAATGAGCAGTTCTTC. Its translation: CASSLAPRGPRNEQFF.

The rearrangement joins TRBV5-6 to TRBJ2-5, with D possibly matching TRBD1 (6 bases). The end of the DNA is better explained by TRBJ2-7, so the J call may be wrong. CDR3 length equals 15 residues. Germline V gene lookup returns CDR1 SGHDT and CDR2 YYEEEE. The DNA of the CDR3 is TGTGCCAGCAGCCGCGGAGACAGGTCCTACTACGAGCAGTACTTC. Translated: CASSRGDRSYYEQYF.

Concerning this clone itself: In the same sample, other DNA sequences code for this CDR3. CDR3 in DNA: TGTGCCAGCAGCCCAAGGGGTAGAGAGACCCAGTACTTC. It codes for CASSPRGRETQYF. The V and J genes are TRBV27 and TRBJ2-5; tentatively, D is TRBD1 (5 bases). V shed 6 bases and J shed 4 bases, with 12 bases lying between them. CDR1 MNHEY and CDR2 SMNVEV come from the germline V gene (reference sequence). The CDR3 length is 13 residues.

The CDR3 here is CASSGGYSGANVLTF. The CDR3 region has the DNA TGCGCCAGCAGCGGGGGATACTCTGGGGCCAACGTCCTGACTTTC. This rearrangement joins TRBV5-1 to TRBJ2-6; D possibly uses TRBD1 or TRBD2 (5 bases each). The CDR3 contains 15 residues. Trimming removed 4 bases at V and 0 bases at J, with 8 bases between. Germline V gene sequence: CDR1 SGHRS, CDR2 YFSETQ.

The rearrangement links TRBV11-2 to TRBJ1-5; D is uncertain. Germline CDR1 is SGHAT and CDR2 is FQNNGV. Trimming shortened V by 3 bases and J by 0 bases, and 15 bases separated the two germline ends. CDR3 length: 17 amino acids. The CDR3 nucleotides read TGTGCCAGCAGCTTCCCCTGGGGAATTGATAGCAATCAGCCCCAGCATTTT. Amino acids: CASSFPWGIDSNQPQHF.

The chain has TRBV28 and TRBJ2-5; D possibly corresponds to TRBD1 (6 bases). Trimming took off 8 bases at V and 4 bases at J, with 17 bases between the two ends. This CDR3 spans 14 amino acids. The germline gives CDR1 MDHEN, CDR2 SYDVKM. CDR3 residues: CASRTTGNGETQYF. As DNA, the CDR3 is TGTGCCAGCCGGACAACAGGGAATGGAGAGACCCAGTACTTC.

In this sample, this clone turned up once. This chain connects TRBV27 to TRBJ1-2; TRBD1 matches at 8 bases. Germline V gives CDR1 MNHEY, CDR2 SMNVEV (reference sequence). The CDR3 totals 17 residues. Unmatched junction bases numbered 12, after V lost 6 bases and J lost 0 bases. CDR3: CASRDQRDRTTNYGYTF. CDR3 coding DNA: TGTGCCAGCAGGGACCAGAGGGACAGGACTACTAACTATGGCTACACCTTC.

V is TRBV6-5 and J is TRBJ2-1, with a tentative D call TRBD1 (5 bases). Germline CDR1 MNHEY, CDR2 SVGAGI. The CDR3 covers 14 residues. Trimming took 2 bases from V and 7 from J, leaving 12 bases between them. The CDR3 reads CASSYQQAGNEQFF. The DNA of the CDR3 is TGTGCCAGCAGTTACCAACAAGCAGGGAATGAGCAGTTCTTC.

The V and J genes are TRBV28 and TRBJ1-3, with TRBD1 as a possible D gene (5 bases). This CDR3 contains 17 residues. Germline values: CDR1 MDHEN, CDR2 SYDVKM. The V end was cut by 5 bases, the J end by 0 bases, with 17 bases between. The CDR3 DNA reads TGTGCCAGCAGTGGGAATAGTGGACACTCCTCTGGAAACACCATATATTTT. Residues: CASSGNSGHSSGNTIYF.

The chain recombines TRBV2 with TRBJ2-1; 13 bases fit TRBD2. CDR1 and CDR2 (germline): SNHLY, FYNNEI. The ends lost 6 bases at V and 2 bases at J; junction bases unmatched: 7. The CDR3 runs to 17 residues. CDR3 nucleotide sequence: TGTGCCAGCAGGGGTGGACTAGCGGGAGCAACCTACAATGAGCAGTTCTTC. Protein product: CASRGGLAGATYNEQFF.

This clone appeared once. The CDR3, as DNA: TGTGCCAGCAGCATATGGCCGACGGACACTGAAGCTTTCTTT. Its translation: CASSIWPTDTEAFF. The chain links TRBV13 to TRBJ1-1; D gene ambiguous. The germline V gene has CDR1 PRHDT and CDR2 FYEKMQ (reference sequence). This CDR3 region has 14 residues. The V end was cut by 5 bases, the J end by 3 bases, with 13 bases between.

The chain joins TRBV5-1 to TRBJ2-3; TRBD1 aligns across 9 bases. Germline V lookup: CDR1 SGHRS, CDR2 YFSETQ. The V and J ends lost 3 bases and 2 bases, in that order; junction bases with no gene match: 7. The CDR3 has 16 amino acids. The DNA of the CDR3 is TGCGCCAGCAGCTCCTTCCGGGACAGGGTCACAGATACGCAGTATTTT. It codes for CASSSFRDRVTDTQYF.

The rearrangement joins TRBV7-2 to TRBJ2-7, with TRBD2 matching over 7 bases. The CDR3 contains 14 residues. The J segment lost 7 bases and the V segment lost 1 base, leaving 7 bases of the junction unmatched. Germline assignment: CDR1 SGHTA and CDR2 FQGNSA. CDR3 in amino acids: CASSLGAGVGEQYF. Here the CDR3 DNA reads TGTGCCAGCAGCTTAGGGGCGGGGGTTGGAGAGCAGTACTTC.

The chain links TRBV15 to TRBJ1-3; 7 positions agree with TRBD1. The V gene end was trimmed by 5 bases and the J gene end by 3 bases; junction bases not matched to a gene: 4. From germline, CDR1 is LNHNV and CDR2 YYDKDF (reference sequence). The CDR3 is 14 residues long. Written as DNA, the CDR3 is TGTGCCACCAGCCCGGGACAGTATGGAAACACCATATATTTT. Its translation: CATSPGQYGNTIYF.

The J gene is TRBJ1-2, the V gene TRBV10-1, with D perhaps TRBD1 (5 bases). The germline CDR1 and CDR2 sequences are WNHNN and SYGVQD (reference sequence). V shed 8 bases and J shed 8 bases, with 18 bases lying between them. The CDR3 extends over 13 amino acids. DNA for the CDR3: TGCGCCAGCCGGCAGGGACCTTTCGCGGGCTACACCTTC. It specifies CASRQGPFAGYTF.

CDR3 coding DNA: TGTGCCAGCAGCTTAATGGCTAGCGGGCCCCTCGGGACCCAGTACTTC. It yields the protein CASSLMASGPLGTQYF. The chain combines TRBV7-3 with TRBJ2-5; 8 bases fit TRBD2. V was pared by 1 base and J by 7 bases, with 11 bases of the junction left unmatched. The CDR3 consists of 16 residues. The germline V gene encodes CDR1 SGHTA and CDR2 FQGTGA.

The chain links TRBV5-4 to TRBJ2-2, with D perhaps given as TRBD1 or TRBD2 (5 bases each). CDR1 is SGHNT, CDR2 YYREEE, per germline (reference sequence). V lost 1 base to trimming and J lost 1 base, with 8 bases between them. The CDR3 is 15 residues long. In DNA, the CDR3 is TGTGCCAGCAGCTTGAGGGACGGGAACACCGGGGAGCTGTTTTTT. Its translation: CASSLRDGNTGELFF.

The genes are TRBV1 and TRBJ2-1; the D call TRBD1 from the table was never checked on the DNA. TRBV1 is a known pseudogene. There are 15 residues in the CDR3. The DNA for the CDR3 is TGCACCACTGCAAGGGGGTCTGAACCCTACAATGAGCAGTTCTTC. It translates to CTTARGSEPYNEQFF.

The rearrangement links TRBV28 to TRBJ1-5, with 10 bases fitting TRBD1. V lost 2 bases and J lost 0; bases outside the gene matches: 10. CDR1 is MDHEN and CDR2 is SYDVKM in the germline V gene. This CDR3 contains 19 residues. CDR3 residues: CASSLVVGTGAHSNQPQHF. CDR3 DNA: TGTGCCAGCAGTTTAGTAGTTGGGACAGGGGCCCATAGCAATCAGCCCCAGCATTTT. Full variable domain (outside the CDR3, taken from reference TRBV28 and TRBJ1-5): DVKVTQSSRYLVKRTGEKVFLECVQDMDHENMFWYRQDPGLGLRLIYFSYDVKMKEKGDIPEGYSVSREKKERFSLILESASTNQTSMYLCASSLVVGTGAHSNQPQHFGDGTRLSIL.

This clone has only one observation. This chain uses TRBV20-1 with TRBJ2-7; no reliable D call. CDR1 and CDR2 (germline): DFQATT, SNEGSKA (reference sequence). Trimming removed 4 bases at V and 6 bases at J, with 7 bases between. This CDR3 spans 10 amino acids. Here the CDR3 DNA reads TGCAGTGCTAAGAAAGGCGAGCAGTACTTC. This codes for CSAKKGEQYF.

The chain combines TRBV9 with TRBJ2-7; D possibly corresponds to TRBD2 (6 bases). CDR3 length equals 15 residues. The ends were cut back, 2 bases at V and 5 bases at J, with 17 bases in the middle. Germline CDR1 is SGDLS and CDR2 is YYNGEE. The CDR3 sequence: CASSVGGIPPHEQYF. CDR3 DNA sequence: TGTGCCAGCAGCGTTGGGGGGATCCCCCCCCACGAGCAGTACTTC.